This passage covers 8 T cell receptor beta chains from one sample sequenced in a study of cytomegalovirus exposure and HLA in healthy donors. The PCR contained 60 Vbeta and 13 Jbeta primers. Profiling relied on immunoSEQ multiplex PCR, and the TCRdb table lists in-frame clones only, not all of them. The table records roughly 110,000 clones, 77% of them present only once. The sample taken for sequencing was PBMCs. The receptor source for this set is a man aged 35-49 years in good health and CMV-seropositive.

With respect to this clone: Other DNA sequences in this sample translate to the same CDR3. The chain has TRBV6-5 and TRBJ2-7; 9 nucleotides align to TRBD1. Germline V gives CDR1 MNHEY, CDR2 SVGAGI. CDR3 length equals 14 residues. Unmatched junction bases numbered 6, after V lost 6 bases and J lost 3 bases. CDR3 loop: CASSPGQGRYEQYF. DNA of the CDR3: TGTGCCAGCAGCCCGGGACAGGGCCGCTACGAGCAGTACTTC.

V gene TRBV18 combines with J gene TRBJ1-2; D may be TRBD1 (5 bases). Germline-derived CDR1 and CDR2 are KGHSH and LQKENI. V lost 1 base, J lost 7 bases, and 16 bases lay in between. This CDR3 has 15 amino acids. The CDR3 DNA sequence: TGTGCCAGCTCACCACGGGAGGGGAAGGGCCGTGGCTACACCTTC. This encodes CASSPREGKGRGYTF.

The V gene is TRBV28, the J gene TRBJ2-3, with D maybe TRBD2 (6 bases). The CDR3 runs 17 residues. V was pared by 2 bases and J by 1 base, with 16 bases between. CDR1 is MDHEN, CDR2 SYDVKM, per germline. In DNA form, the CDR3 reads TGTGCCAGCAGTTTAACCCGGACGCGCGGGGGCACAGATACGCAGTATTTT. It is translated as CASSLTRTRGGTDTQYF.

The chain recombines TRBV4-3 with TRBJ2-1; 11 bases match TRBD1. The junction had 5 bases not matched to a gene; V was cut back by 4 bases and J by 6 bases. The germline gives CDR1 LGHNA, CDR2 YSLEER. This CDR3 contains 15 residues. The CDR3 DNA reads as TGCGCCAGCAGCCTGGGACAGGGGGTCCTCAATGAGCAGTTCTTC. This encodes CASSLGQGVLNEQFF.

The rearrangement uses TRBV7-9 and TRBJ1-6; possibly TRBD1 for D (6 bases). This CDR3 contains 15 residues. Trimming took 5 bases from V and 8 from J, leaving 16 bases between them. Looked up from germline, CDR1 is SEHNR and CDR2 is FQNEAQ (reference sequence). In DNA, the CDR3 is TGTGCCAGCAGCCTGACAGGAGCTCACGATTCACCCCTCCACTTT. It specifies CASSLTGAHDSPLHF. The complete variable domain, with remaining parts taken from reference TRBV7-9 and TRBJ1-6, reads DTGVSQNPRHKITKRGQNVTFRCDPISEHNRLYWYRQTLGQGPEFLTYFQNEAQLEKSRLLSDRFSAERPKGSFSTLEIQRTEQGDSAMYLCASSLTGAHDSPLHFGNGTRLTVT.

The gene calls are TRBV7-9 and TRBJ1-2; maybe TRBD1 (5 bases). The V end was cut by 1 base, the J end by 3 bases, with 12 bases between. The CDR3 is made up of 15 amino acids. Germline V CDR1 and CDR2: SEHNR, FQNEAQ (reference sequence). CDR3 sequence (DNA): TGTGCCAGCAGCTTAGGGGTAGGAGGGGACTATGGCTACACCTTC. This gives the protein CASSLGVGGDYGYTF.

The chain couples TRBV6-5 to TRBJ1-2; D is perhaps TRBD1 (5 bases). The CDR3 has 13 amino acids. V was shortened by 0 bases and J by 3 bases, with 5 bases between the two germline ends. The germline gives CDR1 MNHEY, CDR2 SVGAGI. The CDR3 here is CASSYSGHYGYTF. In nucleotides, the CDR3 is TGTGCCAGCAGTTACTCGGGGCACTATGGCTACACCTTC.

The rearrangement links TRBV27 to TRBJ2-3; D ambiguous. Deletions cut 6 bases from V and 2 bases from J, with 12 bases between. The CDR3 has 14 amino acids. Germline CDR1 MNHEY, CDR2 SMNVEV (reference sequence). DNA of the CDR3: TGTGCCAGCAGGATCGCACTGGTCACAGATACGCAGTATTTT. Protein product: CASRIALVTDTQYF.